This TCR beta chain was found in a study of cytomegalovirus exposure and HLA in healthy donors. Use of 60 Vbeta and 13 Jbeta primers characterized the PCR. The data were produced by immunoSEQ multiplex PCR, yet TCRdb's version contains in-frame clones alone and is incomplete. The sample shows 100,000 or so clones, approximately 80% of them seen only once. Sequences were obtained from PBMCs. The TCR was taken from a male donor in good health and CMV-seronegative.

CDR3 DNA: TGTGCCAGCTCACCTTCTGTCCGGGACACTGAAGCTTTCTTT. Amino acids: CASSPSVRDTEAFF. The gene calls are TRBV18 and TRBJ1-1; D is uncertain. CDR3 size: 14 residues. V was shortened by 3 bases and J by 3 bases, with 11 bases between the two germline ends. The germline V gene has CDR1 KGHSH and CDR2 LQKENI.